This is a list of T cell receptor beta chains from one sample in a study of blood T cell repertoires in COVID-19. Measured with immunoSEQ multiplex PCR; TCRdb has only the in-frame clones, and not every one. This table has over 200,000 clones, approximately 85% appearing once. Sequencing was done on a sample of peripheral blood. The receptors were gathered from a human donor in a cohort sampled during active COVID-19. Both conserved end residues are part of each CDR3. D genes are given only for firm matches. Clone size, where shown, is once, few, many, or a class for clones that have expanded.

TRBJ1-1	NA	13	TRBD1	TRBV30	CAHRDRSNTEAFF	TGTGCCCACCGGGACAGGTCAAACACTGAAGCTTTCTTT
TRBJ1-1	NA	13	NA	TRBV20-1	CSASTAPNTEAFF	TGCAGTGCTAGTACTGCTCCGAACACTGAAGCTTTCTTT
TRBJ1-4	NA	14	NA	TRBV2	CASSGPSYNEKLFF	TGTGCCAGCAGTGGTCCGTCGTATAATGAAAAACTGTTTTTT
TRBJ2-7	NA	16	TRBD1	TRBV4-2	CASSQDLGQGAYEQYF	TGTGCCAGCAGCCAAGATCTAGGACAGGGGGCTTACGAGCAGTACTTC
TRBJ2-7	NA	15	NA	TRBV7-2	CASVLGGGIQYEQYF	TGTGCCAGCGTGTTGGGAGGAGGGATTCAGTACGAGCAGTACTTC
TRBJ1-4	NA	15	NA	TRBV7-9	CASHRGDATNEKLFF	TGTGCCAGCCACCGTGGAGACGCAACTAATGAAAAACTGTTTTTT
TRBJ2-7	NA	15	TRBD1	TRBV18	CASSPPTTGHYEQYF	TGTGCCAGCTCACCCCCAACGACAGGGCACTACGAGCAGTACTTC
TRBJ1-1	NA	15	TRBD1	TRBV7-2	CASSLLGQPPFEAFF	TGTGCCAGCAGCCTATTGGGACAGCCCCCCTTTGAAGCTTTCTTT
TRBJ1-1	NA	14	NA	TRBV7-2	CASNRDKGTTEAFF	TGTGCCTCGAACCGGGACAAGGGGACCACTGAAGCTTTCTTT
TRBJ2-7	NA	13	TRBD2	TRBV5-4	CASSAGTSDEQYF	TGTGCCAGCAGCGCCGGGACTAGCGACGAGCAGTACTTC
TRBJ2-7	NA	16	TRBD2	TRBV4-3	CASSQRTSGMRNEQYF	TGCGCCAGCAGCCAACGTACTAGCGGGATGAGGAACGAGCAGTACTTC
TRBJ2-3	NA	11	NA	TRBV27	CASSPGTTQYF	TGTGCCAGCAGTCCGGGAACTACGCAGTATTTT
TRBJ1-5	NA	14	NA	TRBV15	CATSRERRQQPQHF	TGTGCCACCAGCAGAGAGCGCAGGCAGCAGCCCCAGCATTTT
TRBJ1-4	NA	16	TRBD1	TRBV5-1	CASSLGTGSDNEKLFF	TGCGCCAGCAGCTTGGGGACAGGGTCTGATAATGAAAAACTGTTTTTT
TRBJ2-6	NA	16	TRBD1	TRBV9	CASSDPGGAGANVLTF	TGTGCCAGCAGCGACCCAGGGGGCGCTGGGGCCAACGTCCTGACTTTC
TRBJ2-2	NA	16	TRBD2	TRBV13	CASSWVSGKGTGELFF	TGTGCCAGCAGCTGGGTTAGCGGGAAGGGCACCGGGGAGCTGTTTTTT
TRBJ1-1	NA	11	NA	TRBV28	CASSLSGVAFF	TGTGCCAGCAGTTTGTCCGGGGTGGCTTTCTTT
TRBJ2-5	NA	14	NA	TRBV7-2	CASSLVSMQETQYF	TGTGCCAGCAGCTTAGTTTCCATGCAAGAGACCCAGTACTTC
TRBJ2-7	NA	13	NA	TRBV27	CASSLRGRYEQYF	TGTGCCAGCAGTTTAAGAGGAAGGTACGAGCAGTACTTC
TRBJ2-1	NA	13	TRBD2	TRBV7-8	CASSFRGGNEQFF	TGTGCCAGCAGCTTTCGGGGGGGGAATGAGCAGTTCTTC
TRBJ2-7	NA	16	NA	TRBV11-2	CASGFYTTVSSYEQYF	TGTGCCAGCGGCTTCTACACGACAGTCTCCTCCTACGAGCAGTACTTC
TRBJ2-1	NA	16	NA	TRBV2	CASSDSRQRTYNEQFF	TGTGCCAGCAGTGATTCCAGACAGAGGACCTACAATGAGCAGTTCTTC
TRBJ1-2	NA	14	NA	TRBV11-2	CASSLGAGDLGYTF	TGTGCCAGCAGCTTAGGGGCAGGGGACCTTGGCTACACCTTC
TRBJ2-7	once	16	TRBD2	TRBV28	CASNWASGRLSYEQYF	TGTGCCAGTAATTGGGCTAGCGGGAGGCTCTCCTACGAGCAGTACTTC
TRBJ2-5	NA	14	NA	TRBV3-1/TRBV3-2	CASSLREYQETQYF	TGTGCCAGCAGCCTCAGGGAATACCAAGAGACCCAGTACTTC
TRBJ2-5	NA	15	TRBD2	TRBV7-3	CASSSIAGGGETQYF	TGTGCCAGCAGCTCCATAGCGGGAGGAGGAGAGACCCAGTACTTC
TRBJ1-6	NA	16	NA	TRBV7-3	CASSPAAGRVSSPLHF	TGTGCCAGCAGCCCCGCCGCGGGTAGGGTTAGTTCACCCCTCCACTTT
TRBJ1-6	NA	15	NA	TRBV27	CASSQTGTPRVALHF	TGTGCCAGCAGTCAAACCGGGACACCGCGGGTTGCCCTCCACTTT
TRBJ2-1	NA	11	NA	TRBV7-2	CASTGYNEQFF	TGTGCCAGCACCGGGTACAATGAGCAGTTCTTC
TRBJ2-3	NA	13	NA	TRBV29-1	CSVDRESTDTQYF	TGCAGCGTTGATCGGGAGAGCACAGATACGCAGTATTTT
TRBJ2-7	NA	17	TRBD2	TRBV19	CATSGTSGRPPSAEQYF	TGTGCCACCAGCGGGACTAGCGGGAGGCCACCCTCGGCCGAGCAGTACTTC
TRBJ2-1	NA	13	NA	TRBV6-1	CASSDRGNNEQFF	TGTGCCAGCAGTGACCGGGGGAACAATGAGCAGTTCTTC
TRBJ1-2	NA	13	TRBD1	TRBV11-2	CASSLSGTDGYTF	TGTGCCAGCAGCCTCTCCGGGACAGATGGCTACACCTTC
TRBJ1-1	NA	13	TRBD1	TRBV28	CASPGQGNTEAFF	TGTGCCAGCCCGGGACAGGGCAACACTGAAGCTTTCTTT
TRBJ2-1	NA	15	NA	TRBV19	CASSFRDKAIDEQFF	TGTGCCAGTAGTTTCCGGGACAAGGCCATCGATGAGCAGTTCTTC
TRBJ2-1	few	15	TRBD2	TRBV6-5	CASSPGLAVQNEQFF	TGTGCCAGCAGTCCAGGACTAGCGGTACAGAATGAGCAGTTCTTC
TRBJ1-1	NA	15	TRBD1	TRBV7-8	CASSFMGQGYTEAFF	TGTGCCAGCAGCTTTATGGGACAGGGATACACTGAAGCTTTCTTT
TRBJ2-7	NA	13	TRBD1	TRBV7-2	CASSSYRGVEQYF	TGTGCCAGCAGCTCCTACAGGGGGGTCGAGCAGTACTTC
TRBJ1-4	NA	15	NA	TRBV27	CASSLSAGWGEKLFF	TGTGCCAGCAGTTTATCAGCGGGGTGGGGTGAAAAACTGTTTTTT
TRBJ1-4	NA	12	NA	TRBV10-1	CASRTFYEKLFF	TGCGCCAGCAGAACATTTTATGAAAAACTGTTTTTT
TRBJ2-5	once	13	NA	TRBV7-2	CASSFSSQETQYF	TGTGCCAGCAGCTTCTCCAGCCAAGAGACCCAGTACTTC
TRBJ2-7	NA	15	NA	TRBV21-1	CASSNNIAGVHEQYF	TGTGCCAGCAGTAATAATATAGCGGGAGTTCACGAGCAGTACTTC
TRBJ2-5	once	14	TRBD1	TRBV5-1	CASSLDRGWETQYF	TGCGCCAGCAGTCTTGACAGGGGATGGGAGACCCAGTACTTC
TRBJ2-3	NA	16	TRBD2	TRBV6-1	CASSDPSGFSTDTQYF	TGTGCCAGCAGTGATCCTAGCGGTTTCAGCACAGATACGCAGTATTTT
TRBJ2-7	NA	15	NA	TRBV27	CASTWGGAGLGEQYF	TGTGCCAGCACCTGGGGGGGCGCTGGGCTCGGCGAGCAGTACTTC